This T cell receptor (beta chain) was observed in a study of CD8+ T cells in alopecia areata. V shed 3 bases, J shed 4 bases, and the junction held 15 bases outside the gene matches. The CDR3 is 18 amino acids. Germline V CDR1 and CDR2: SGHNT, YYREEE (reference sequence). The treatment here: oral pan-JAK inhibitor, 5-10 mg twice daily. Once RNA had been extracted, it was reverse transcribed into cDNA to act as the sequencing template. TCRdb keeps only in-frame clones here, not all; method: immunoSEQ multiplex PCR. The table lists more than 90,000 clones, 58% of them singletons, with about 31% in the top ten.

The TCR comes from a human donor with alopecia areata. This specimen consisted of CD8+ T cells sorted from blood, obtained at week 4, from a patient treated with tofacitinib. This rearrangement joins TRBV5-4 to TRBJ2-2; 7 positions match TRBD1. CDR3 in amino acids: CASSSVEIQGLLTGELFF. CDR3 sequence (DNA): TGTGCCAGCAGCTCCGTTGAAATACAGGGGCTTCTCACCGGGGAGCTGTTTTTT.